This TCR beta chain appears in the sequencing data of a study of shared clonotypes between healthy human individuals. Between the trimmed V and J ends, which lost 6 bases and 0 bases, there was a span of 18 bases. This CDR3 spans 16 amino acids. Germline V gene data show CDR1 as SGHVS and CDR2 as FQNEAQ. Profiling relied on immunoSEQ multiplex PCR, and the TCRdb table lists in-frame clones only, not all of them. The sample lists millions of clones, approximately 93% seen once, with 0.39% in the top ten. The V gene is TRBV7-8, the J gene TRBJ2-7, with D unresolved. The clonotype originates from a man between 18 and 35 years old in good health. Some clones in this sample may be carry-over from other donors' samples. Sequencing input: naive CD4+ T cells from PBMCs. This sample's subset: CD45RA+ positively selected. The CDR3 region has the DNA TGTGCCAGCAGTCCCGCCGGGCCAGCAAGCTCCTACGAGCAGTACTTC. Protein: CASSPAGPASSYEQYF.